The sequence of this T cell receptor (beta chain) was determined in a study of blood T cell repertoires in COVID-19. Clones were sequenced by immunoSEQ multiplex PCR, and TCRdb holds only the in-frame ones, with some missing. The sample gives about 360,000 clones, 75% to 90% of which show up once; roughly 6.6% is in the top ten. V lost 5 bases and J lost 1, with 11 bases in between. Germline-derived CDR1 and CDR2 are MNHEY and SMNVEV (reference sequence). The CDR3 runs 14 residues. It was during active infection that Seattle patients were enrolled and then longitudinally followed. The sample was peripheral blood. The TCR originated in a woman aged 55-70 years with COVID-19, enrolled during active disease. This chain connects TRBV27 to TRBJ2-5; D is perhaps TRBD2 (6 bases). CDR3 loop: CASSPGVLQETQYF. In nucleotides, the CDR3 is TGTGCCAGCAGTCCGGGGGTCCTCCAAGAGACCCAGTACTTC.